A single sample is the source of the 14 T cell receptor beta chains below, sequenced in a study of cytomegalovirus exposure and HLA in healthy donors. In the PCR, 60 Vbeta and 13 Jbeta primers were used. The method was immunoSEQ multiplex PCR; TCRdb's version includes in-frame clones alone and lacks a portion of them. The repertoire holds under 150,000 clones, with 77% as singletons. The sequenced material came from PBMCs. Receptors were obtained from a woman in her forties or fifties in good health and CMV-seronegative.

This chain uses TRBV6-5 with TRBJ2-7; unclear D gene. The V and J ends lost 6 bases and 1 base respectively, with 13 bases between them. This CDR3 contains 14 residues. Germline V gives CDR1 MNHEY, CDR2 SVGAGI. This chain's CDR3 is CASRTTLGSYEQYF. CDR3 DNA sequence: TGTGCCAGCAGAACGACACTGGGTTCCTACGAGCAGTACTTC.

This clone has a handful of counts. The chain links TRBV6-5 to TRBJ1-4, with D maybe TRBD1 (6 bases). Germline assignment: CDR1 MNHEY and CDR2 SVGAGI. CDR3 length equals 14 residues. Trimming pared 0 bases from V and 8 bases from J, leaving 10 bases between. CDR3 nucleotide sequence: TGTGCCAGCAGTTACTCCAGGGGAGGGGAAAAACTGTTTTTT. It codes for CASSYSRGGEKLFF.

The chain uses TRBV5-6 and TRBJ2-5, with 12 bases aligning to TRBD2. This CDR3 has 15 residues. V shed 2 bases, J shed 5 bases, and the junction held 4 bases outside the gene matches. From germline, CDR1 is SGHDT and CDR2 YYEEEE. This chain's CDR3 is CASSFPSGGAETQYF. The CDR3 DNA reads TGTGCCAGCAGCTTCCCTAGCGGGGGGGCGGAGACCCAGTACTTC.

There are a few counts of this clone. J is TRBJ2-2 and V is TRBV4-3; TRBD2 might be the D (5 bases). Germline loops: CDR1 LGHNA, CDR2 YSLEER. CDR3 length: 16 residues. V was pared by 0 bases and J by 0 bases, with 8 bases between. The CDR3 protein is CASSQDLGANTGELFF. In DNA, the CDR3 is TGCGCCAGCAGCCAAGATCTGGGAGCGAACACCGGGGAGCTGTTTTTT.

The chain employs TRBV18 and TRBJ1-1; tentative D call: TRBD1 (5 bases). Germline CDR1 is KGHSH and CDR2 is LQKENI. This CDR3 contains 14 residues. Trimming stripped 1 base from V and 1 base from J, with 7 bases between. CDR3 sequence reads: CASSPRQGNTEAFF. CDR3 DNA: TGTGCCAGCTCACCACGGCAGGGGAACACTGAAGCTTTCTTT. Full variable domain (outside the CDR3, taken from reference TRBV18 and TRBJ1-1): NAGVMQNPRHLVRRRGQEARLRCSPMKGHSHVYWYRQLPEEGLKFMVYLQKENIIDESGMPKERFSAEFPKEGPSILRIQQVVRGDSAAYFCASSPRQGNTEAFFGQGTRLTVV.

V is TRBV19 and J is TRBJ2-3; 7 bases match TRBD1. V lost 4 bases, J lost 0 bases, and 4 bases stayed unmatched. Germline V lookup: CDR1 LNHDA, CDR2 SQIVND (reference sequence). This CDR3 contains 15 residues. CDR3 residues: CASSTTGSSTDTQYF. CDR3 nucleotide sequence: TGTGCCAGTAGTACGACAGGGTCTAGCACAGATACGCAGTATTTT.

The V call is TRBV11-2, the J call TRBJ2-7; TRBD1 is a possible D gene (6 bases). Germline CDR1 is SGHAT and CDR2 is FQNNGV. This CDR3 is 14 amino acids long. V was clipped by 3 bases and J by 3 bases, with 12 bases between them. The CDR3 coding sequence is TGTGCCAGCAGCTTTAGACAGGCCTACTACGAGCAGTACTTC. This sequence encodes CASSFRQAYYEQYF.

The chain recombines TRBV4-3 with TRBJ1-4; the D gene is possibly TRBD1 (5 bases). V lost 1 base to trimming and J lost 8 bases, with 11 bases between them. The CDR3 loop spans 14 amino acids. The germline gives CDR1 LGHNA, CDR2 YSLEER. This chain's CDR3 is CASSQVRRGEKLFF. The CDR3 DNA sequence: TGCGCCAGCAGCCAAGTGCGCCGGGGGGAAAAACTGTTTTTT.

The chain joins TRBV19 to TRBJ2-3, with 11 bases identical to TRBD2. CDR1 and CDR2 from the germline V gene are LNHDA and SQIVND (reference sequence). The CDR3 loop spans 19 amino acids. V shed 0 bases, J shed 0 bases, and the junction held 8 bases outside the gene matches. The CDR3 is CASSIDTGTSGVSTDTQYF. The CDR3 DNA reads TGTGCCAGTAGTATAGATACCGGGACTAGCGGCGTTAGCACAGATACGCAGTATTTT.

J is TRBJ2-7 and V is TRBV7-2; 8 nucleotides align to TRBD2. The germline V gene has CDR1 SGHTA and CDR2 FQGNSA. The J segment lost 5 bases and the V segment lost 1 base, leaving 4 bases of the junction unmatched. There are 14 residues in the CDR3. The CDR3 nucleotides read TGTGCCAGCAGCTTAGAACTAGCGGTCCACGAGCAGTACTTC. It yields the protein CASSLELAVHEQYF.

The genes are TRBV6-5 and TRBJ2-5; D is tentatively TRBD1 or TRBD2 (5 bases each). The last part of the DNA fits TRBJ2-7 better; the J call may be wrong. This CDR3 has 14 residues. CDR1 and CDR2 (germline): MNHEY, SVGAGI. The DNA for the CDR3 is TGTGCCAGCAGGTATCATGGGGGCTCCTACGAGCAGTACTTC. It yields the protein CASRYHGGSYEQYF.

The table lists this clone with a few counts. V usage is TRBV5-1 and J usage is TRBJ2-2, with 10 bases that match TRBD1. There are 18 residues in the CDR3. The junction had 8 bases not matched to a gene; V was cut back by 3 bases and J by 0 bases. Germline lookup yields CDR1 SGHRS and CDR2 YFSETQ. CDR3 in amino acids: CASSSGQGVTANTGELFF. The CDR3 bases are TGCGCCAGCAGCTCCGGACAGGGGGTGACGGCGAACACCGGGGAGCTGTTTTTT.

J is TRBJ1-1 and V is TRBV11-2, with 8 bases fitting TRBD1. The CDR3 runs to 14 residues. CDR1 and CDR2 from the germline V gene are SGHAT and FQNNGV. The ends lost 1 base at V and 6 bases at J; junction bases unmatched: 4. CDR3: CASSLAGGFAEAFF. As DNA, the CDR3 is TGTGCCAGCAGCTTAGCAGGGGGCTTCGCTGAAGCTTTCTTT.

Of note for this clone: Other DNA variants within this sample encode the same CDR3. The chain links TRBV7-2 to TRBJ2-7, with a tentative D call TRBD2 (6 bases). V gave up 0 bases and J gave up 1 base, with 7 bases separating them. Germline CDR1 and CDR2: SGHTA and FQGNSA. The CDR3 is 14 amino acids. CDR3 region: CASSLAGGSYEQYF. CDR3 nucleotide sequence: TGTGCCAGCAGCTTAGCGGGGGGTTCCTACGAGCAGTACTTC. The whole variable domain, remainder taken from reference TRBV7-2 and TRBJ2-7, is GAGVSQSPSNKVTEKGKDVELRCDPISGHTALYWYRQSLGQGLEFLIYFQGNSAPDKSGLPSDRFSAERTGGSVSTLTIQRTQQEDSAVYLCASSLAGGSYEQYFGPGTRLTVT.